This TCR beta chain was captured by sequencing in a study of T cell changes during pregnancy in multiple sclerosis (dated by TCRdb to the late 2010s). About the full investigation: The study examined how the T cell repertoire changed over the course of pregnancy in women with multiple sclerosis.

The library was obtained by the immunoSEQ multiplex PCR assay. TCRdb holds this immuneACCESS table with in-frame rearrangements only. Some clones are missing; in checked studies, unresolved V genes explain under half, and the rest has no known cause. Recorded for this sample are roughly 58,000 clones; approximately 94% of them occurred a single time. Less than 4% of the sample belongs to the ten largest clones. Comments on this clone: Its binding antigen is unknown. Base qualities are missing; no much larger clone stands one base away.

The CDR3, cysteine through phenylalanine, is 14 amino acids long. Just CDR3 DNA is preserved here, 42 bases in frame from base 1. The germline V gene supplies CDR1 SNHLY and CDR2 FYNNEI. The V end gives up 7 bases and the J end 2 bases, leaving 5 bases in the junction not matched to a gene. The sequence joins TRBV2 to TRBJ2-7, with 10 bases aligning to TRBD1. The receptor was derived from a female donor with multiple sclerosis, enrolled in a pregnancy study. The source material was CD8+ T cells from peripheral blood mononuclear cells, sampled in the third trimester of pregnancy. In nucleotide form, the sequence is TGTGCCAGCATTTTGACAGGGGGCCCCTACGAGCAGTACTTC. Its translation reads: CASILTGGPYEQYF.